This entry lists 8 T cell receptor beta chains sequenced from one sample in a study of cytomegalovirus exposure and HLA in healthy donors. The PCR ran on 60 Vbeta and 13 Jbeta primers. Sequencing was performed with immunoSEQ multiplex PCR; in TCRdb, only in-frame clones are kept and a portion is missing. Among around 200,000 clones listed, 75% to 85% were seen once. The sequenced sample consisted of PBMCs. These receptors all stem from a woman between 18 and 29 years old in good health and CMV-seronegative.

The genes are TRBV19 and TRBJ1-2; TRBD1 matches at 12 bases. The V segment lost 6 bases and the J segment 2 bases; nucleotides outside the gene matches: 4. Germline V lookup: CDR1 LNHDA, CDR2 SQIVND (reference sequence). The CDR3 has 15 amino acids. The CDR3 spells CASRGDRGHNYGYTF. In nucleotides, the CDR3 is TGTGCCAGTAGGGGGGACAGGGGGCACAACTATGGCTACACCTTC.

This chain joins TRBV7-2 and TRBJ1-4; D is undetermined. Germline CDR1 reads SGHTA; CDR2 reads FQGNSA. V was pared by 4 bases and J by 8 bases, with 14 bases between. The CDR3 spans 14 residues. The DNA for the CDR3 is TGTGCCAGCAGCTCTCGACTGGCATCGGAAAAACTGTTTTTT. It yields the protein CASSSRLASEKLFF.

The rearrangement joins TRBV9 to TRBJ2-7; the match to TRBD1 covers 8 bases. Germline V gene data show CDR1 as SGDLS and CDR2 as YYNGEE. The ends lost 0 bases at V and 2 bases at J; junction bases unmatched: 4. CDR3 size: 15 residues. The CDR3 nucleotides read TGTGCCAGCAGCGTAGATGCAGGGGGCCCCTACGAGCAGTACTTC. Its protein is CASSVDAGGPYEQYF.

CDR3 nucleotide sequence: TGTGCCAGCATGGGCAGGCTGAACACTGAAGCTTTCTTT. It translates to CASMGRLNTEAFF. This sequence joins TRBV25-1 and TRBJ1-1; D not certain. This CDR3 contains 13 residues. Trimming cost V 7 bases and J 0 bases, with 9 bases left between them. Per germline, CDR1 MGHDK and CDR2 SYGVNS.

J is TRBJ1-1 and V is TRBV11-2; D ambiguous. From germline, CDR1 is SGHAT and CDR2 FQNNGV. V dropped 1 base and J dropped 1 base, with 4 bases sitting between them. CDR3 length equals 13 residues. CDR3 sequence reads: CASSLAGNTEAFF. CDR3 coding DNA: TGTGCCAGCAGCTTAGCAGGGAACACTGAAGCTTTCTTT.

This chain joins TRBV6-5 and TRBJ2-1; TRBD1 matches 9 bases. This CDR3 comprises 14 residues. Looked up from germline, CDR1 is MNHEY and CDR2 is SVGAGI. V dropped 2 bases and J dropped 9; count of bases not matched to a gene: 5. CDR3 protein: CASSYGTGRGEQFF. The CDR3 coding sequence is TGTGCCAGCAGTTACGGGACAGGGAGAGGTGAGCAGTTCTTC.

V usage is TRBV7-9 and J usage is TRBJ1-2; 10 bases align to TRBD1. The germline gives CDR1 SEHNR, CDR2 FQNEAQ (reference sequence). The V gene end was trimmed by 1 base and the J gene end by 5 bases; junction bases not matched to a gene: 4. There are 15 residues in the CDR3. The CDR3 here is CASSLDWDRGYGYTF. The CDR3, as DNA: TGTGCCAGCAGCTTAGATTGGGACAGGGGTTATGGCTACACCTTC.

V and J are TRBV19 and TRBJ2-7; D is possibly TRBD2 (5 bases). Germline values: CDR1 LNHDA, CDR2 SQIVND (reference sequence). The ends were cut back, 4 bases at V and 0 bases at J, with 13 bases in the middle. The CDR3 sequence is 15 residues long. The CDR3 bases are TGTGCCAGTAGTAACTACGTGGGGAGCTCCTACGAGCAGTACTTC. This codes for CASSNYVGSSYEQYF.